This TCR beta chain originates from a study of blood T cell repertoires in COVID-19. Background on the study: From the United States, Italy and Spain came samples of acute and convalescent COVID-19. The analysed material was cDNA or gDNA that came from T cells, B-cell-depleted T cells, or PBMCs.

Only one count was recorded for this clone. The table came from immunoSEQ multiplex PCR; TCRdb's copy has only in-frame clones and leaves some out. The sample yields nearly 80,000 clones, around 83% seen once. Trimming took 9 bases from V and 7 from J, leaving 15 bases between them. The CDR3 runs 13 residues. Germline V lookup: CDR1 MNHEY, CDR2 SVGAGI. Sequencing used peripheral blood. The clonotype comes from a woman aged 70-85 years with acute or convalescent COVID-19. The genes are TRBV6-5 and TRBJ1-4; D not resolved. The CDR3 reads CASREAVREKLFF. The CDR3 coding sequence is TGTGCCAGTAGGGAGGCGGTACGTGAAAAACTGTTTTTT.